This T cell receptor (beta chain) was found in a study of shared clonotypes between healthy human individuals. The assay was immunoSEQ multiplex PCR, and TCRdb's table has in-frame clones only and misses some. Among about 750,000 clones listed, 90% to 95% were seen once. Naive CD8 cells, CD45RO-negative and positively selected for CCR7, excluded terminally differentiated effector memory CD45RA+ cells. The CDR3 contains 14 residues. Germline values: CDR1 MDHEN, CDR2 SYDVKM. Trimming took 6 bases from V and 3 from J, leaving 12 bases between them. Specimen: naive CD8+ T cells sorted from blood. This chain joins TRBV28 and TRBJ2-1; no firm D call. This receptor was obtained from a man aged 30 to 45 in good health. DNA of the CDR3: TGTGCCAGCAGCTCTGGACCATTCTACAATGAGCAGTTCTTC. Translation gives CASSSGPFYNEQFF.